This TCR beta chain was identified during a study of blood T cell repertoires in COVID-19. A PCR-confirmed or clinician-diagnosed COVID-19 case had contacted exposed participants within 2 weeks of entry. The CDR3 length is 15 residues. Germline V lookup: CDR1 LNHDA, CDR2 SQIVND (reference sequence). V dropped 0 bases and J dropped 1 base, with 4 bases sitting between them. Authors' analysis steps: Researchers report that nucleated cell counts were estimated from reference gene primer amplification. Profiling relied on immunoSEQ multiplex PCR, and the TCRdb table lists in-frame clones only, not all of them. Clone size and the V and J calls come from that table; the DNA yielded D and trimming. The sample lists around 250,000 clones, roughly 88% occurring once.

V gene TRBV19 combines with J gene TRBJ2-6; D is unresolved. Sequencing was done on a sample of PBMCs or T cells enriched from blood (not recorded which). This TCR was recovered from a woman between 40 and 55 years old who had been exposed to COVID-19. CDR3 sequence (DNA): TGTGCCAGTAGTATAGATCAGTCTGGGGCCAACGTCCTGACTTTC. Translating gives CASSIDQSGANVLTF. Full variable domain (remainder filled in from reference TRBV19 and TRBJ2-6): DGGITQSPKYLFRKEGQNVTLSCEQNLNHDAMYWYRQDPGQGLRLIYYSQIVNDFQKGDIAEGYSVSREKKESFPLTVTSAQKNPTAFYLCASSIDQSGANVLTFGAGSRLTVL.